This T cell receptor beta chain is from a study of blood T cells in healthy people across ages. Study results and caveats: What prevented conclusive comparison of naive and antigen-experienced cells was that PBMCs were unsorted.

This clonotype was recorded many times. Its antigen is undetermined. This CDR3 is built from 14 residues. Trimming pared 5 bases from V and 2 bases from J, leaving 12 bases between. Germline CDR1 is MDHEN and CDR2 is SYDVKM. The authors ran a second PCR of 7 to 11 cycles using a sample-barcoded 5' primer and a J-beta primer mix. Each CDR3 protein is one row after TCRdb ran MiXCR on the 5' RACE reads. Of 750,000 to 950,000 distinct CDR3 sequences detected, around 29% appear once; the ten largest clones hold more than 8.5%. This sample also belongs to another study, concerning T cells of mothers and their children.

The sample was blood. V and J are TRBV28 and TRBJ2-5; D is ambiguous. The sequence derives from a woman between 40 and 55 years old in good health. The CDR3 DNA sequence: TGTGCCAGCAGTGGTTCCGGCAGACAAGAGACCCAGTACTTC. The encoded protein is CASSGSGRQETQYF.